This TCR beta chain derives from a study of T cell responses to AZD1222 COVID-19 vaccine. Study-level results: Spike-specific TCR breadth and depth both grew after two AZD1222 doses.

Details on this clone: Its specificity is unknown.

Sequencing was performed with immunoSEQ multiplex PCR; in TCRdb, only in-frame clones are kept and a portion is missing. This table holds fewer than 120,000 clones, 81% found once. V trimming: 3 bases; J trimming: 11 bases; junction bases outside the gene matches: 5. This CDR3 has 12 amino acids. CDR1 and CDR2 from the germline V gene are KGHSH and LQKENI. The chain couples TRBV18 to TRBJ1-1; 8 bases agree with TRBD1. Sequenced material: peripheral blood, taken on day 0 of AZD1222 vaccination. This TCR derives from an adult in good health. This CDR3 reads CASSPDRAWAFF. CDR3 in DNA: TGTGCCAGCTCACCGGACAGGGCTTGGGCTTTCTTT.